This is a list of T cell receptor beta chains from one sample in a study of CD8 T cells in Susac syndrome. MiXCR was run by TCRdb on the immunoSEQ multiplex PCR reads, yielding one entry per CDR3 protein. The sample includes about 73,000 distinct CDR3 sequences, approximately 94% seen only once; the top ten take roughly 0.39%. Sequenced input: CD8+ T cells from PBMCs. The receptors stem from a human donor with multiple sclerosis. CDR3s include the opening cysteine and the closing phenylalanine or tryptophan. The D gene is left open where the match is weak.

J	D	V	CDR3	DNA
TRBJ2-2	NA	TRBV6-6	CASSYSSTGELFF	TGTGCCAGCAGTTACTCGTCCACCGGGGAGCTGTTTTTT
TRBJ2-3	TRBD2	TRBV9	CASSVESGGRTDTQYF	TGTGCCAGCAGCGTAGAAAGCGGGGGCCGCACAGATACGCAGTATTTT
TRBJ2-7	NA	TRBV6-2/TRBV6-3	CASSFGPTYEQYF	TGTGCCAGCAGTTTCGGGCCAACCTACGAGCAGTACTTC
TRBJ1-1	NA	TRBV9	CASRDLNMNTEAFF	TGTGCCAGCAGGGACCTCAACATGAACACTGAAGCTTTCTTT
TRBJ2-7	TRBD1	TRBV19	CASSDPGPGGLEQYF	TGTGCCAGTAGTGACCCGGGGCCAGGGGGTCTCGAGCAGTACTTC
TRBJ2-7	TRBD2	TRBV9	CASSALGEGQYEQYF	TGTGCCAGCAGCGCCCTTGGGGAGGGCCAGTACGAGCAGTACTTC
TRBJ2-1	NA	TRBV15	CATSSRTNYNEQFF	TGTGCCACCAGCAGTCGGACTAACTACAATGAGCAGTTCTTC
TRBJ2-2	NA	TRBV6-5	CASSYSNRPGAGELFF	TGTGCCAGCAGTTACTCAAACCGACCCGGGGCCGGGGAGCTGTTTTTT
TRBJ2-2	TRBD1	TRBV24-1	CATSDSGTGHTGELFF	TGTGCCACCAGTGATTCCGGGACAGGGCACACCGGGGAGCTGTTTTTT
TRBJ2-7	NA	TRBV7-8	CASSLELTGYEQYF	TGTGCCAGCAGCTTAGAGTTGACAGGCTACGAGCAGTACTTC